The source of this TCR beta chain is a study of breast tumors, draining lymph nodes, adjacent tissues. This clonotype occurred many times. As yet, its antigen is unknown. The ends lost 6 bases at V and 1 base at J; junction bases unmatched: 11. This CDR3 is built from 16 residues. CDR1 and CDR2 from the germline V gene are DFQATT and SNEGSKA (reference sequence). Overall study results and limits: Tumors had less TCR diversity than lymph nodes, more than nontumor tissue. Tumor and nontumor repertoires were significantly more similar in luminal-like than in basal-like breast cancer. Data fit most tumor T cells coming from lymph node, expanding in tumor.

Via MiXCR, TCRdb re-called the multiplex PCR reads, giving one row per CDR3 protein. The sample shows tens of thousands of distinct CDR3 sequences, under 30% of them seen only once. The V gene is TRBV20-1, the J gene TRBJ2-7; TRBD2 matches 11 bases. Input material: breast tumor tissue. The clonotype was recovered from a female donor with breast cancer. Some clones in this sample may be carry-over from other donors' samples. The CDR3 protein is CSAHTAGTSGSYEQYF. The CDR3 nucleotides are TGCAGTGCCCACACCGCCGGGACTAGCGGTTCCTACGAGCAGTACTTC.